This record concerns one T cell receptor beta chain sequence. Its cognate antigen has yet to be identified. One base away there is no much larger clone; base qualities are not given. According to the germline V gene, CDR1 reads MNHEY and CDR2 reads SVGAGI. V is pared back by 0 bases and J by 7 bases, with 10 bases lying between the germline termini. The CDR3 holds 13 amino acids from the cysteine to the phenylalanine. The read is trimmed to its CDR3 DNA, 39 bases read in frame from base 1. The data were taken from a study of STAT5B mutations in CD4+ large granular lymphocyte leukemia (dated by TCRdb to between 2020 and 2023). Concerning the study at large: Among healthy controls, the CDR3 'QG' motif was associated with a particular HLA allele. The study compared the TCRbeta repertoires of patients with CD4+ T-cell large granular lymphocyte leukemia against those of healthy blood donors. The purity of purified fractions was confirmed by flow cytometry on FACSCanto II or FACSVerse to exceed 95% among lymphocytes.

General findings and caveats noted by the study authors: The data were not HLA-matched, and the relatively small sample size could explain the higher clonality seen in CD4+ compared with CD8+ T-LGLL. TRBV06-family usage was enriched among the top patient clones (8/27) compared with healthy controls (2/35). CD4-sorted patient repertoires appeared more clonal than healthy CD4+ repertoires, and this difference persisted after removing the putative leukemic clones. Each patient's main leukemic clonotypes were private, but roughly a quarter of these clonotypes showed up at low frequency in the non-leukemic repertoires of other patients.

The healthy control group was made up of roughly 34 blood donors, and the Finnish Red Cross blood service supplied their buffy coats. All TCR-sequenced material derived from peripheral blood: patient blood samples and healthy donor buffy coats. Peripheral blood mononuclear cells were isolated by Ficoll-Hypaque gradient centrifugation. Magnetic purification was used to isolate CD4+ cells from the buffy coats of the healthy controls. The Gentra Puregene Cell and Tissue kit was used to extract genomic DNA, and a Qubit 2.0 fluorometer was used to measure the amount of genomic DNA. TCRbeta rearrangements were sequenced from genomic DNA using the immunoSEQ assay at survey resolution. In the authors' own workflow: In the TCR sequencing data, the lowest productive clonotype frequency that could be detected was 2.59 x 10-5. Only productive TCRbeta rearrangements, meaning sequences that were complete and in-frame, were kept for the analyses. Clonality for each sample was calculated as Simpson clonality in the immunoSEQ Analyzer version 3.0. Clones were binned by frequency as very rare, small, medium, large (1-20%) or hyperexpanded (>20%). Generation probabilities were estimated with OLGA 1.2.3, V-gene circos plots were made with VDJtools, specificities were searched in VDJdb, and CDR3 motifs were identified with GLIPH. What TCRdb holds here is the immuneACCESS table cut down to in-frame rearrangements. Part of the clones is not present; checked against another copy, under half of the missing clones reflect an unresolved V gene, and the others are unexplained. V, J and clone size are those of that table, while D and trimming were read from the DNA. The sample table shows fewer than 25,000 clones, and 82% are seen once. The ten largest make up 8.6% of the sample.

Sequenced material: CD4+ T cells from blood buffy coats. This clonotype originated in a human donor in good health. This receptor chain uses TRBV6-5 and TRBJ2-7; a confident D gene designation cannot be given. The DNA is TGTGCCAGCAGTTACTCGCCTTATAGGGAGCAGTACTTC. Translation gives CASSYSPYREQYF.